A single sample gave rise to the 4 T cell receptor beta chains below, sequenced in a study of CD8 T cells in ankylosing spondylitis. MiXCR, run by TCRdb on the 5' RACE reads, gives a single entry per CDR3 protein. The sample shows about 220,000 distinct CDR3 sequences, over 9.5% of them seen only once. The sequenced sample was blood, either unsorted or a sorted T cell fraction (not recorded which). The receptors come from a male donor with ankylosing spondylitis or in good health (not recorded which).

This clonotype was detected only a few times. The chain joins TRBV5-1 to TRBJ1-5; D remains unclear. Per the germline V gene, CDR1 is SGHRS and CDR2 is YFSETQ. V lost 4 bases, J lost 5 bases, and 13 bases lay in between. This CDR3 has 14 amino acids. This CDR3 reads CASSPGEDYQPQHF. DNA for the CDR3: TGCGCCAGCAGCCCCGGGGAGGATTATCAGCCCCAGCATTTT.

In its sample, this clonotype was seen many times. The chain combines TRBV3-1 with TRBJ2-1; 8 bases fit TRBD2. V shed 4 bases, J shed 3 bases, and the junction held 5 bases outside the gene matches. This CDR3 region has 15 residues. Germline V gives CDR1 LGHDT, CDR2 YNNKEL (reference sequence). CDR3 region: CASSPAGGLYNEQFF. Written as DNA, the CDR3 is TGTGCCAGCAGCCCCGCGGGGGGACTCTACAATGAGCAGTTCTTC.

Turning to this clonotype: At one end, the junction sequence differs from germline, possibly due to a read error. The chain couples TRBV3-1 to TRBJ2-5, with D perhaps matching TRBD2 (6 bases). There are 14 residues in the CDR3. The germline gives CDR1 LGHDT, CDR2 YNNKEL (reference sequence). The CDR3 DNA is TGTGCCAGCTCGCGGCAGGGACTTGAAGAGACCCAGTCCTTC. Translated: CASSRQGLEETQSF.

This clonotype was observed at least ten times. This chain links TRBV5-1 with TRBJ1-1; TRBD1 agrees at 10 bases. The CDR3 extends over 15 amino acids. CDR1 and CDR2 (germline): SGHRS, YFSETQ. J lost 6 bases, V lost 4 bases, and 9 bases had no gene match. The CDR3: CASSQPGQGFAEAFF. CDR3 sequence (DNA): TGCGCCAGCAGCCAACCGGGACAGGGGTTTGCTGAAGCTTTCTTT.